The next 13 T cell receptor beta chains were all read from a single sample in a study of cytomegalovirus exposure and HLA in healthy donors. Primers: 60 Vbeta forward and 13 Jbeta reverse. The data were produced by immunoSEQ multiplex PCR, yet TCRdb's version contains in-frame clones alone and is incomplete. The profile covers approximately 100,000 clones, with around 70% appearing a single time and roughly 2.5% taken by the ten largest. The sample comprised PBMCs. The receptor set was obtained from a man between 50 and 59 years old in good health and CMV-seronegative.

The chain has TRBV28 and TRBJ2-1; tentatively, D is TRBD1 (6 bases). V dropped 3 bases and J dropped 1 base, with 16 bases sitting between them. This CDR3 is 17 amino acids long. Germline V gene lookup returns CDR1 MDHEN and CDR2 SYDVKM. This chain's CDR3 is CASSFGRWGQSYNEQFF. CDR3 coding DNA: TGTGCCAGCAGTTTTGGGCGGTGGGGGCAATCCTACAATGAGCAGTTCTTC.

The chain employs TRBV28 and TRBJ2-7; 9 bases fit TRBD1. Germline-derived CDR1 and CDR2 are MDHEN and SYDVKM. After removal of 6 bases from V and 0 bases from J, the junction contained 6 bases not matched to a gene. There are 15 residues in the CDR3. The CDR3: CASRYPGQGSYEQYF. CDR3 sequence (DNA): TGTGCCAGCAGATATCCGGGACAGGGCTCCTACGAGCAGTACTTC.

The rearrangement joins TRBV19 to TRBJ1-1, with 7 bases that match TRBD1. Germline V lookup: CDR1 LNHDA, CDR2 SQIVND (reference sequence). The CDR3 is 15 amino acids. The J segment lost 0 bases and the V segment lost 3 bases, leaving 4 bases of the junction unmatched. CDR3 DNA sequence: TGTGCCAGTAGTATGTGGGACAGTATGAACACTGAAGCTTTCTTT. Its translation: CASSMWDSMNTEAFF.

This clone was detected a few times. This chain connects TRBV28 to TRBJ1-1; D gene unclear. Trimming removed 4 bases at V and 5 bases at J, with 8 bases between. This CDR3 is 12 amino acids long. The V gene's germline CDR1 is MDHEN and CDR2 SYDVKM. The CDR3 protein is CASSSGLTEAFF. The CDR3 nucleotides are TGTGCCAGCAGTTCCGGACTGACTGAAGCTTTCTTT.

The V and J genes are TRBV6-5 and TRBJ2-3, with a weak D call TRBD2 (6 bases). Germline loops: CDR1 MNHEY, CDR2 SVGAGI. Trimming removed 6 bases at V and 2 bases at J, with 15 bases between. The CDR3 totals 15 residues. The CDR3 nucleotides are TGTGCCAGCAGAAAAACACTAGCAGCCACAGATACGCAGTATTTT. This gives the protein CASRKTLAATDTQYF.

This clone was seen only a few times. This sequence joins TRBV27 and TRBJ1-1; 7 bases align to TRBD1. The germline CDR1 and CDR2 sequences are MNHEY and SMNVEV (reference sequence). The CDR3 runs 14 residues. Unmatched junction bases numbered 5, after V lost 3 bases and J lost 4 bases. The CDR3 region is CASSLHGTATEAFF. Here the CDR3 DNA reads TGTGCCAGCAGTTTGCATGGGACAGCCACTGAAGCTTTCTTT.

The V call is TRBV5-1, the J call TRBJ2-5, with D tentatively TRBD2 (6 bases). Trimming took off 0 bases at V and 5 bases at J, with 8 bases between the two ends. Germline CDR1 SGHRS, CDR2 YFSETQ. This CDR3 region has 13 residues. CDR3 sequence reads: CASSLAGVETQYF. CDR3 sequence (DNA): TGCGCCAGCAGCTTGGCGGGGGTGGAGACCCAGTACTTC.

The chain employs TRBV2 and TRBJ2-5, with 7 bases fitting TRBD2. Looked up from germline, CDR1 is SNHLY and CDR2 is FYNNEI. The ends lost 6 bases at V and 4 bases at J; junction bases unmatched: 14. The length of the CDR3 is 16 residues. The CDR3 DNA sequence: TGTGCCAGCAGACACGTCGGACTAGGTTGGATAGAGACCCAGTACTTC. Protein sequence: CASRHVGLGWIETQYF.

The genes are TRBV4-3 and TRBJ1-6; D might be TRBD1 (6 bases). V was shortened by 4 bases and J by 7 bases, with 11 bases between the two germline ends. CDR1 is LGHNA, CDR2 YSLEER, per germline. There are 14 residues in the CDR3. The CDR3 here is CASSLGGGNSPLHF. The CDR3 bases are TGCGCCAGCAGCCTAGGGGGAGGGAATTCACCCCTCCACTTT.

The chain carries TRBV7-2 and TRBJ2-1, with 10 bases identical to TRBD2. With 10 bases clipped from V and 0 bases from J, the junction kept 15 bases outside the gene matches. CDR1 SGHTA and CDR2 FQGNSA come from the germline V gene. The CDR3 has 18 residues. The CDR3 sequence is CAIRGVAGGGDSYNEQFF. The CDR3 nucleotides read TGTGCCATCCGGGGGGTAGCGGGGGGTGGGGACTCCTACAATGAGCAGTTCTTC.

This clone occurred a few times. This sequence joins TRBV2 and TRBJ2-7; D is perhaps TRBD2 (6 bases). The V gene lost 6 bases and the J gene lost 2 bases, with 14 bases spanning the gap. Looked up from germline, CDR1 is SNHLY and CDR2 is FYNNEI. The CDR3 has 14 amino acids. CDR3 sequence (DNA): TGTGCCAGCAGGCGAGGAGGGACGACCTACGAGCAGTACTTC. Its translation is CASRRGGTTYEQYF.

The rearrangement joins TRBV28 to TRBJ2-7, with 12 bases fitting TRBD2. The junction had 3 bases not matched to a gene; V was cut back by 6 bases and J by 0 bases. The germline gives CDR1 MDHEN, CDR2 SYDVKM. This CDR3 has 15 amino acids. The CDR3 sequence is CASRQTSGSSYEQYF. The CDR3 DNA sequence: TGTGCCAGCAGACAGACTAGCGGGAGCTCCTACGAGCAGTACTTC.

The chain uses TRBV19 and TRBJ2-1; D is perhaps TRBD1 (5 bases). The CDR3 is 12 residues long. Germline lookup yields CDR1 LNHDA and CDR2 SQIVND (reference sequence). CDR3 DNA sequence: TGTGCTACAGCCAGGGTGGACAATGAGCAGTTCTTC. Translated, it gives CATARVDNEQFF.